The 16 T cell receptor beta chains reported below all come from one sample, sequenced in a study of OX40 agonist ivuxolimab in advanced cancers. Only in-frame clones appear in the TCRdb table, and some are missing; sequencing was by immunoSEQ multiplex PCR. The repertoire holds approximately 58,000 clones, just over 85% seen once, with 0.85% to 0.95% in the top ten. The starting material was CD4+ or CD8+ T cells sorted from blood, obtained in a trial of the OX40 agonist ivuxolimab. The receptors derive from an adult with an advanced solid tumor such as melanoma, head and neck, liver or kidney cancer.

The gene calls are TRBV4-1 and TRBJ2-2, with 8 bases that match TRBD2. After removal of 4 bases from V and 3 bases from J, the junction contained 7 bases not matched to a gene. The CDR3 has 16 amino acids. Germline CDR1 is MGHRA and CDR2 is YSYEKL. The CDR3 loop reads CASSPQRESDTGELFF. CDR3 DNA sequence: TGCGCCAGCAGCCCCCAGCGGGAGTCGGACACCGGGGAGCTGTTTTTT.

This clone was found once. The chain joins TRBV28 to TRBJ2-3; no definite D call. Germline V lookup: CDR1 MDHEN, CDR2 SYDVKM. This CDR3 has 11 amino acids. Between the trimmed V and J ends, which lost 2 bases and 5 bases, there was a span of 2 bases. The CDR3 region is CASSLRDTQYF. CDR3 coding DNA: TGTGCCAGCAGTTTACGAGATACGCAGTATTTT.

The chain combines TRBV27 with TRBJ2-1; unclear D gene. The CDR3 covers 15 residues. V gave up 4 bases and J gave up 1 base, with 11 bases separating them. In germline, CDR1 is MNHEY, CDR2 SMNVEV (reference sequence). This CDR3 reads CASSSPGMSYNEQFF. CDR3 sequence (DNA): TGTGCCAGCAGTTCTCCGGGTATGTCCTACAATGAGCAGTTCTTC.

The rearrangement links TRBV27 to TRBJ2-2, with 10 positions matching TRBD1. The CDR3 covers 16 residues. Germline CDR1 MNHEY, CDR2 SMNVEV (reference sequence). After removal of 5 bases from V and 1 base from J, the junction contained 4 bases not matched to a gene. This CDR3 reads CASSTRDRGNTGELFF. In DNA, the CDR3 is TGTGCCAGCAGTACTCGGGACAGGGGGAACACCGGGGAGCTGTTTTTT.

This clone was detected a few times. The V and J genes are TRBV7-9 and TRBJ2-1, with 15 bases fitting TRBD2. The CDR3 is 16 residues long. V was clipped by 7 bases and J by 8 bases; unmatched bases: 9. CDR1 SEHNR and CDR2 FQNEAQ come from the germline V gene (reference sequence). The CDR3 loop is CASTLGGTSGRHEQFF. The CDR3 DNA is TGTGCCAGCACCCTAGGGGGGACTAGCGGGAGGCATGAGCAGTTCTTC.

CDR3 protein: CASSQGVFSPYTGELFF. The CDR3 region has the DNA TGCGCCAGCAGCCAAGGCGTTTTTTCCCCTTACACCGGGGAGCTGTTTTTT. The chain couples TRBV4-1 to TRBJ2-2; D call uncertain. The V end was cut by 1 base, the J end by 3 bases, with 15 bases between. The germline V gene encodes CDR1 MGHRA and CDR2 YSYEKL. The CDR3 runs to 17 residues.

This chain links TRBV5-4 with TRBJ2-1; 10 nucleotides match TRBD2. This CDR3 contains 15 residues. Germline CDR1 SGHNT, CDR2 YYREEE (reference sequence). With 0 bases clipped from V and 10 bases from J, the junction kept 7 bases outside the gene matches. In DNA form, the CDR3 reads TGTGCCAGCAGCTTGGCGGTCCTAGCGGGAGTAGAGCAGTTCTTC. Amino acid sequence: CASSLAVLAGVEQFF.

The CDR3 is CASSPLSSEAYNEQFF. Here the CDR3 DNA reads TGTGCCAGCAGCCCATTGTCTAGCGAAGCGTACAATGAGCAGTTCTTC. The chain has TRBV11-2 and TRBJ2-1; the D gene is possibly TRBD2 (6 bases). The CDR3 has 16 residues. Trimming removed 5 bases from V and 4 bases from J, with 18 bases in between. Germline-derived CDR1 and CDR2 are SGHAT and FQNNGV.

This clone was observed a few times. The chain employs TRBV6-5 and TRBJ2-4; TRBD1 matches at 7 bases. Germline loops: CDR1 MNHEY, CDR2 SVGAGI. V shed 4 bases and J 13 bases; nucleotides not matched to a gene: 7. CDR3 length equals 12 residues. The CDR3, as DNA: TGTGCCAGCAGTTCTTTTCCGGGACAGCAGTACTTC. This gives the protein CASSSFPGQQYF.

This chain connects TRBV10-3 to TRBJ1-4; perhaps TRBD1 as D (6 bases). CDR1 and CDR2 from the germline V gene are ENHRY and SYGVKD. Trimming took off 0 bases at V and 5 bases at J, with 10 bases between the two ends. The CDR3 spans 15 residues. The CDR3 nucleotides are TGTGCCATCAGTGAGTCGGGAGGACAGAATGAAAAACTGTTTTTT. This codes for CAISESGGQNEKLFF.

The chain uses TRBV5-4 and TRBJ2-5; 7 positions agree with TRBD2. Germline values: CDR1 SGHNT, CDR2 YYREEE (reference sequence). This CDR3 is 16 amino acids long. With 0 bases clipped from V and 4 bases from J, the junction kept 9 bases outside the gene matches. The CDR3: CASSLGSRGSGETQYF. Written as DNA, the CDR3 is TGTGCCAGCAGCTTGGGCTCGCGGGGGTCAGGAGAGACCCAGTACTTC. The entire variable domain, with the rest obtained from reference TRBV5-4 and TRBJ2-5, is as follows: ETGVTQSPTHLIKTRGQQVTLRCSSQSGHNTVSWYQQALGQGPQFIFQYYREEENGRGNFPPRFSGLQFPNYSSELNVNALELDDSALYLCASSLGSRGSGETQYFGPGTRLLVL.

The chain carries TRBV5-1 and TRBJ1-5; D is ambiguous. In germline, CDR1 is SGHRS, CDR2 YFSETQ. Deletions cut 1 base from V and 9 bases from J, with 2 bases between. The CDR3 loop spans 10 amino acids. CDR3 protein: CASSLWPQHF. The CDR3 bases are TGCGCCAGCAGCTTGTGGCCCCAGCATTTT.

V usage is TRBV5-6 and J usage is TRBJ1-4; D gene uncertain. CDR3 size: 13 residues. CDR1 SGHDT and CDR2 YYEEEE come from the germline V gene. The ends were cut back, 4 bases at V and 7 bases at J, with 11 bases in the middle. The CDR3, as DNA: TGTGCCAGCAGCCGAGGACGGACTGAAAAACTGTTTTTT. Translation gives CASSRGRTEKLFF.

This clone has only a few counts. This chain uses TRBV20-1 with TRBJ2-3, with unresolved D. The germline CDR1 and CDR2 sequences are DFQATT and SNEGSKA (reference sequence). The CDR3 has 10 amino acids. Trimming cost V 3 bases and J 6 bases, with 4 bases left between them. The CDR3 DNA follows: TGCAGTGCTAGTCGGGATACGCAGTATTTT. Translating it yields CSASRDTQYF.

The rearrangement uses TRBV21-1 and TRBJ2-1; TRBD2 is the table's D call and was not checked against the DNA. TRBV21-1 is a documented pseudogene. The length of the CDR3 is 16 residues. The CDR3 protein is CASSKEPGRAPLEQFF. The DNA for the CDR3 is TGTGCCAGCAGCAAAGAGCCCGGGAGGGCTCCCCTTGAGCAGTTCTTC.

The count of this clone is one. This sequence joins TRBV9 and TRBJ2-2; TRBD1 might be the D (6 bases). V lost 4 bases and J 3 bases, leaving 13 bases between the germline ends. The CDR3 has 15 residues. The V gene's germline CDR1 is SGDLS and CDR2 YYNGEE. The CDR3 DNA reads TGTGCCAGCAGCCCCGAGGGGGTAGACACCGGGGAGCTGTTTTTT. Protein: CASSPEGVDTGELFF.